This entry features one TCR beta chain sequence. Cohorts were determined from participant-reported clinical history. The ends lost 2 bases at V and 4 bases at J; junction bases unmatched: 8. The CDR3 totals 15 residues. Germline V gene sequence: CDR1 LGHNA, CDR2 YSLEER. The data were obtained in a study of blood T cell repertoires in COVID-19. As for the study in general: Italy, Spain and the United States were the sources of the convalescent and acute COVID-19 samples. Nucleic acid was either cDNA or gDNA, and it came from T cells, B-cell-depleted T cells, or PBMCs.

Source study methods: Reference gene primer amplification gave nucleated cell count estimates. Repertoires were generated with immunoSEQ multiplex PCR, while TCRdb's copy carries only in-frame clones and drops some. The V and J calls and clone size come from that table; D and trimming were worked out from the DNA. The sample yields fewer than 250,000 clones, about 82% seen once. The source of this sequence is a woman between 45 and 65 years old who had recovered from COVID-19. This chain uses TRBV4-3 with TRBJ2-7, with 7 bases that match TRBD2. Sequenced material: PBMCs or T cells enriched from blood (not recorded which). DNA for the CDR3: TGCGCCAGCAGCCAACTAGTTGGGGGGGGTTACGAGCAGTACTTC. It specifies CASSQLVGGGYEQYF.